This T cell receptor beta chain was captured by sequencing in a study of T cell responses to AZD1222 COVID-19 vaccine. General study results and limits: Rises in breadth and depth of Spike-specific TCRs came after two AZD1222 doses.

Clones were sequenced by immunoSEQ multiplex PCR, and TCRdb holds only the in-frame ones, with some missing. Here the sample spans 200,000 or so clones, about 93% being singletons. With respect to this clone: The antigen remains unidentified.

The specimen comprised peripheral blood, sampled 28 days after the second AZD1222 dose. The clonotype was recovered from an adult who received the AZD1222 COVID-19 vaccine.

The CDR3 region is CASTLGVLGKLFF. CDR3 nucleotide sequence: TGTGCCAGTACGTTAGGGGTCTTGGGAAAACTGTTTTTT. This sequence joins TRBV19 and TRBJ1-4; a possible D gene is TRBD1 (5 bases). The ends were cut back, 7 bases at V and 10 bases at J, with 16 bases in the middle. The CDR3 is 13 amino acids. Looked up from germline, CDR1 is LNHDA and CDR2 is SQIVND (reference sequence). Full variable domain (remainder filled in from reference TRBV19 and TRBJ1-4): DGGITQSPKYLFRKEGQNVTLSCEQNLNHDAMYWYRQDPGQGLRLIYYSQIVNDFQKGDIAEGYSVSREKKESFPLTVTSAQKNPTAFYLCASTLGVLGKLFFGSGTQLSVL.